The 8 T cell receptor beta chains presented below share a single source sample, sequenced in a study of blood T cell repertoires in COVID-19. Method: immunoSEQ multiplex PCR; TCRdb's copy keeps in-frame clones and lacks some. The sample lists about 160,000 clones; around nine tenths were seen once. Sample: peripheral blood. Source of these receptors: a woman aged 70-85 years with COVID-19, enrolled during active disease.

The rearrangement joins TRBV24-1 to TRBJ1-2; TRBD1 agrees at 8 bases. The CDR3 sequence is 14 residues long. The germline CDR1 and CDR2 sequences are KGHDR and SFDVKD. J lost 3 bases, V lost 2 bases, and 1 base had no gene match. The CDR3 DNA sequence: TGTGCCACCAGTGATTCGGACAGGGACTATGGCTACACCTTC. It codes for CATSDSDRDYGYTF.

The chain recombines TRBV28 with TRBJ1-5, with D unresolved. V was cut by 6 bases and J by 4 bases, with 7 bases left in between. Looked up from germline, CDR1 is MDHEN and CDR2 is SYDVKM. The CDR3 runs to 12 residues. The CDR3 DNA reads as TGTGCCAGCAGCCCAAAAAATCAGCCCCAGCATTTT. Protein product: CASSPKNQPQHF.

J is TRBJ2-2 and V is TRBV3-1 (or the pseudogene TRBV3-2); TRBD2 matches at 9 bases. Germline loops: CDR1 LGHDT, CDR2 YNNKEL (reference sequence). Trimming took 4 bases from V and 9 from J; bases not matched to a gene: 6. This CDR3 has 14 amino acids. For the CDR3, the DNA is TGTGCCAGCAGCCGCCTGCGGGGGGGCTGGGAGCTGTTTTTT. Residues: CASSRLRGGWELFF.

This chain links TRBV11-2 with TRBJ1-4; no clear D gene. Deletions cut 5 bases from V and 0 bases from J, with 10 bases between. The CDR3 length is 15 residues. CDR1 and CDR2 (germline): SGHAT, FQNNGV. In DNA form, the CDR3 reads TGTGCCAGCAGCAGCAACGGTGCAACTAATGAAAAACTGTTTTTT. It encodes CASSSNGATNEKLFF.

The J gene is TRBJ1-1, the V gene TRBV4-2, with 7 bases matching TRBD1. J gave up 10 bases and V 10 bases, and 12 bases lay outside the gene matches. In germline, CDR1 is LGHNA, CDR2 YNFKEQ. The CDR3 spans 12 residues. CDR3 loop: CATSQVTGPAFF. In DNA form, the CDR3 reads TGTGCCACGTCCCAGGTGACAGGGCCAGCTTTCTTT.

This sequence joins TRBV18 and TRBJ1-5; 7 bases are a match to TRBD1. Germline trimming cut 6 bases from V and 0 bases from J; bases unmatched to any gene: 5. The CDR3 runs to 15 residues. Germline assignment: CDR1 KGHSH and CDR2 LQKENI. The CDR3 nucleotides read TGTGCCAGCTCTCGGGACAGATATAGCAATCAGCCCCAGCATTTT. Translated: CASSRDRYSNQPQHF.

CDR3 residues: CASSRWAEQGNYGYTF. The CDR3 DNA reads as TGTGCCAGCAGCCGGTGGGCGGAACAGGGTAACTATGGCTACACCTTC. This chain joins TRBV7-9 and TRBJ1-2; TRBD1 might be the D (6 bases). Germline CDR1 SEHNR, CDR2 FQNEAQ (reference sequence). This CDR3 comprises 16 residues. Deletions cut 5 bases from V and 1 base from J, with 17 bases between.

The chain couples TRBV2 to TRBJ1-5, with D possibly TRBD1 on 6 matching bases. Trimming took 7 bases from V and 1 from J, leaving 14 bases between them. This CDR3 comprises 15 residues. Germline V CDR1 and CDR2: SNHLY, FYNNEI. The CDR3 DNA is TGTGCCAGCATGAGGGGGGGCGGGAGCAATCAGCCCCAGCATTTT. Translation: CASMRGGGSNQPQHF.